This T cell receptor beta chain stems from a study of T cell responses to AZD1222 COVID-19 vaccine. Points from the study as a whole: As reported, nearly half of all spike-specific TCRs target variant regions that are unmutated. In a largely white British group with more females than males, clonal diversity was possibly underestimated.

For this clone: The antigen remains undetermined.

The CDR3 is 13 amino acids. Trimming took 10 bases from V and 8 from J; bases not matched to a gene: 13. Germline V CDR1 and CDR2: MNHEY, SVGAGI. Produced via immunoSEQ multiplex PCR; TCRdb's table is partial and in-frame only. Here the sample spans around 140,000 clones, 89% being singletons. J is TRBJ1-2 and V is TRBV6-5, with 7 bases fitting TRBD1. Specimen: peripheral blood, collected on day 0 of AZD1222 vaccination. The TCR was taken from an adult in good health. CDR3 in DNA: TGTGCCACACGACAGGGCCCCTTGGGAGGCTACACCTTC. Translating it yields CATRQGPLGGYTF.